Below, 29 T cell receptor beta chains from the same sample are listed, as sequenced in a study of blood T cell repertoires in COVID-19. Generated by immunoSEQ multiplex PCR, the TCRdb table keeps only in-frame clones and is missing some. The sample holds over 200,000 clones; roughly nine tenths are singletons and the top ten take about 6.5%. The sequenced sample was peripheral blood. Every receptor here comes from a man in his 60s who had recovered from COVID-19.

J is TRBJ2-4 and V is TRBV19, with D possibly matching TRBD1 (6 bases). The germline V gene encodes CDR1 LNHDA and CDR2 SQIVND (reference sequence). The CDR3 loop spans 15 amino acids. V lost 3 bases and J lost 0, with 9 bases in between. CDR3 protein: CASSIQDRAKNIQYF. CDR3 sequence (DNA): TGTGCCAGTAGTATCCAGGACAGAGCCAAAAACATTCAGTACTTC.

The chain joins TRBV6-5 to TRBJ2-1; 9 bases match TRBD2. The CDR3 sequence is 15 residues long. Losses at the gene ends were 2 bases for V and 7 bases for J; bases not matched to a gene: 6. Germline lookup yields CDR1 MNHEY and CDR2 SVGAGI. The CDR3 reads CASSYGGGAWNEQFF. DNA of the CDR3: TGTGCCAGCAGTTACGGCGGGGGGGCCTGGAATGAGCAGTTCTTC.

The chain recombines TRBV2 with TRBJ1-6; tentatively, D is TRBD1 (5 bases). CDR1 and CDR2 (germline): SNHLY, FYNNEI. Deletions cut 6 bases from V and 9 bases from J, with 15 bases between. The CDR3 length is 14 residues. CDR3 DNA: TGTGCCAGCAGGCCCAGGGCGGCGAGTTCACCCCTCCACTTT. Amino acids: CASRPRAASSPLHF.

This rearrangement joins TRBV27 to TRBJ2-5, with D perhaps TRBD2 (5 bases). In germline, CDR1 is MNHEY, CDR2 SMNVEV (reference sequence). V was cut by 4 bases and J by 2 bases, with 8 bases left in between. This CDR3 spans 13 amino acids. CDR3 sequence reads: CASSWRPQETQYF. The DNA of the CDR3 is TGTGCCAGCAGTTGGAGGCCGCAAGAGACCCAGTACTTC.

V gene TRBV5-1 combines with J gene TRBJ2-7, with a weak D call TRBD2 (7 bases). CDR3 size: 14 residues. Germline values: CDR1 SGHRS, CDR2 YFSETQ. V was cut by 4 bases and J by 1 base, with 12 bases left in between. CDR3 nucleotides: TGCGCCAGCAGCCGGGGGGCGGGATCCTACGAGCAGTACTTC. It specifies CASSRGAGSYEQYF.

This chain connects TRBV5-1 to TRBJ2-5, with TRBD1 matching over 8 bases. The length of the CDR3 is 15 residues. V was clipped by 1 base and J by 1 base; unmatched bases: 3. In germline, CDR1 is SGHRS, CDR2 YFSETQ. Here the CDR3 reads CASSLRQGSQETQYF. The CDR3 DNA reads TGCGCCAGCAGCTTGAGACAGGGGAGCCAAGAGACCCAGTACTTC.

This sequence joins TRBV2 and TRBJ1-1; TRBD1 matches 7 bases. The V gene's germline CDR1 is SNHLY and CDR2 FYNNEI. The CDR3 sequence is 13 residues long. V trimming: 6 bases; J trimming: 5 bases; junction bases outside the gene matches: 6. The CDR3 here is CASRGQEGTEAFF. For the CDR3, the DNA is TGTGCCAGCAGAGGACAGGAGGGGACTGAAGCTTTCTTT. Full variable domain (rest looked up from reference TRBV2 and TRBJ1-1): EPEVTQTPSHQVTQMGQEVILRCVPISNHLYFYWYRQILGQKVEFLVSFYNNEISEKSEIFDDQFSVERPDGSNFTLKIRSTKLEDSAMYFCASRGQEGTEAFFGQGTRLTVV.

The genes are TRBV2 and TRBJ1-1; possibly TRBD1 for D (6 bases). CDR3 length: 12 residues. Trimming cost V 7 bases and J 12 bases, with 18 bases left between them. CDR1 and CDR2 from the germline V gene are SNHLY and FYNNEI. This CDR3 is CASTDSFPPTFF. For the CDR3, the DNA is TGTGCCAGCACGGACAGTTTCCCCCCAACTTTCTTT.

The CDR3 is CASSIQGASSNYGYTF. The DNA for the CDR3 is TGTGCCAGCAGCATACAGGGGGCGTCGTCTAACTATGGCTACACCTTC. The chain has TRBV28 and TRBJ1-2, with 9 positions matching TRBD1. Germline lookup yields CDR1 MDHEN and CDR2 SYDVKM. This CDR3 has 16 residues. V was clipped by 6 bases and J by 0 bases; unmatched bases: 8.

The chain combines TRBV18 with TRBJ2-3, with 7 bases matching TRBD1. The CDR3 is 15 amino acids. In germline, CDR1 is KGHSH, CDR2 LQKENI. V lost 1 base, J lost 4 bases, and 5 bases stayed unmatched. DNA of the CDR3: TGTGCCAGCTCACCACGAGGACAGGTAGCAGATACGCAGTATTTT. This sequence encodes CASSPRGQVADTQYF.

The rearrangement joins TRBV11-2 to TRBJ2-2, with D possibly TRBD1 on 6 matching bases. Trimming pared 3 bases from V and 7 bases from J, leaving 15 bases between. Germline-derived CDR1 and CDR2 are SGHAT and FQNNGV. The CDR3 has 15 residues. The CDR3 region is CASSFQGFIGGELFF. In DNA form, the CDR3 reads TGTGCCAGCAGCTTTCAGGGGTTTATCGGCGGGGAGCTGTTTTTT.

The V call is TRBV19, the J call TRBJ1-6; D call uncertain. Germline loops: CDR1 LNHDA, CDR2 SQIVND (reference sequence). Trimming left V 3 bases short and J 10 bases short, with 16 bases between. The CDR3 covers 15 residues. CDR3 bases: TGTGCCAGTAGTATCGGGGAGAACCTTCCCTCACCCCTCCACTTT. Protein sequence: CASSIGENLPSPLHF.

The CDR3 DNA reads TGTGCCACCAGTGACCCGACTAGCGGGAGGGTGGATGAGCAGTTCTTC. Its protein product is CATSDPTSGRVDEQFF. The chain joins TRBV24-1 to TRBJ2-1; 14 nucleotides match TRBD2. V lost 4 bases to trimming and J lost 8 bases; unmatched junction nucleotides: 6. Germline V gives CDR1 KGHDR, CDR2 SFDVKD. The CDR3 sequence is 16 residues long.

This chain connects TRBV4-3 to TRBJ2-7; 10 positions agree with TRBD2. Germline loops: CDR1 LGHNA, CDR2 YSLEER. J was trimmed by 0 bases and V by 0 bases; bases with no gene match: 8. The CDR3 loop spans 18 amino acids. DNA of the CDR3: TGCGCCAGCAGCCAAGATCTGCTAGCGGGAGTAGGCTCCTACGAGCAGTACTTC. This translates into CASSQDLLAGVGSYEQYF.

The CDR3 protein is CASSYSGPGEQFF. CDR3 nucleotide sequence: TGTGCCAGCAGTTACAGTGGCCCGGGTGAGCAGTTCTTC. The J gene is TRBJ2-1, the V gene TRBV6-5; D is unresolved. This CDR3 spans 13 amino acids. Germline lookup yields CDR1 MNHEY and CDR2 SVGAGI. The ends were cut back, 2 bases at V and 9 bases at J, with 11 bases in the middle.

This clone was observed a few times. The rearrangement links TRBV4-1 to TRBJ2-2; D is unclear. The germline gives CDR1 MGHRA, CDR2 YSYEKL. CDR3 length: 16 amino acids. V was cut by 11 bases and J by 0 bases, with 19 bases left in between. The CDR3 coding sequence is TGCGCCGGCGGCTCCCCCGGTGGGTCGAACACCGGGGAGCTGTTTTTT. Amino acids: CAGGSPGGSNTGELFF.

The chain employs TRBV18 and TRBJ2-2, with D unclear. Trimming shortened V by 2 bases and J by 7 bases, and 11 bases separated the two germline ends. The germline CDR1 and CDR2 sequences are KGHSH and LQKENI. The CDR3 length is 14 residues. The CDR3 region has the DNA TGTGCCAGCTCACCAGGGCTTTCCTACGGGGAGCTGTTTTTT. As protein: CASSPGLSYGELFF.

The genes are TRBV27 and TRBJ2-1; 8 nucleotides match TRBD1. The germline CDR1 and CDR2 sequences are MNHEY and SMNVEV (reference sequence). The CDR3 has 17 amino acids. Losses at the gene ends were 5 bases for V and 5 bases for J; bases not matched to a gene: 14. The CDR3 sequence: CASSLRTGTGQHNEQFF. CDR3 sequence (DNA): TGTGCCAGCAGTCTCCGAACCGGGACAGGACAACACAATGAGCAGTTCTTC.

V gene TRBV6-2 or TRBV6-3 combines with J gene TRBJ2-7, with 7 nucleotides matching TRBD1. CDR1 is MNHEY, CDR2 SVGEGT, per germline. Losses at the gene ends were 5 bases for V and 3 bases for J; bases not matched to a gene: 4. The length of the CDR3 is 13 residues. The CDR3: CASSRRGLYEQYF. CDR3 bases: TGTGCCAGCAGTCGTAGGGGGCTCTACGAGCAGTACTTC.

This sequence joins TRBV12-5 and TRBJ2-4; TRBD2 matches at 12 bases. CDR3 length: 16 residues. The V gene's germline CDR1 is LGHNT and CDR2 FRNRAP. V lost 6 bases and J lost 1; bases outside the gene matches: 4. The CDR3 protein is CASGPSGGAAKNIQYF. CDR3 in DNA: TGTGCTAGTGGACCTAGCGGGGGGGCCGCCAAAAACATTCAGTACTTC. Full variable domain (missing parts from reference TRBV12-5 and TRBJ2-4): DARVTQTPRHKVTEMGQEVTMRCQPILGHNTVFWYRQTMMQGLELLAYFRNRAPLDDSGMPKDRFSAEMPDATLATLKIQPSEPRDSAVYFCASGPSGGAAKNIQYFGAGTRLSVL.

The J gene is TRBJ2-2, the V gene TRBV10-3; a weak D match, TRBD1 (6 bases). CDR1 ENHRY and CDR2 SYGVKD come from the germline V gene. Trimming cost V 10 bases and J 1 base, with 7 bases left between them. The CDR3 loop spans 12 amino acids. The CDR3 spells CATGVNTGELFF. CDR3 DNA: TGTGCCACAGGGGTGAACACCGGGGAGCTGTTTTTT.

This chain joins TRBV7-9 and TRBJ2-5, with no clear D. Per germline, CDR1 SEHNR and CDR2 FQNEAQ (reference sequence). The CDR3 contains 15 residues. Trimming left V 2 bases short and J 1 base short, with 11 bases between. The DNA of the CDR3 is TGTGCCAGCAGCTTATTAGTCCCGGGCCAAGAGACCCAGTACTTC. Translating it yields CASSLLVPGQETQYF. Looking up the rest from reference TRBV7-9 and TRBJ2-5 gives the full variable domain: DTGVSQNPRHKITKRGQNVTFRCDPISEHNRLYWYRQTLGQGPEFLTYFQNEAQLEKSRLLSDRFSAERPKGSFSTLEIQRTEQGDSAMYLCASSLLVPGQETQYFGPGTRLLVL.

This clone was found once. J is TRBJ2-3 and V is TRBV11-1; 8 bases agree with TRBD2. In germline, CDR1 is SGHAT, CDR2 FQDESV (reference sequence). The junction had 2 bases not matched to a gene; V was cut back by 3 bases and J by 0 bases. The CDR3 consists of 15 residues. The CDR3 DNA sequence: TGTGCCAGCAGCTTTAGCGGGACTAGCACAGATACGCAGTATTTT. Its translation is CASSFSGTSTDTQYF. The variable domain in full, with the rest retrieved from reference TRBV11-1 and TRBJ2-3, is EAEVAQSPRYKITEKSQAVAFWCDPISGHATLYWYRQILGQGPELLVQFQDESVVDDSQLPKDRFSAERLKGVDSTLKIQPAELGDSAMYLCASSFSGTSTDTQYFGPGTRLTVL.

The chain is built from TRBV6-2 or TRBV6-3 and TRBJ1-2; 8 bases match TRBD1. V dropped 6 bases and J dropped 0; count of bases not matched to a gene: 6. The CDR3 sequence is 15 residues long. CDR1 MNHEY and CDR2 SVGEGT come from the germline V gene. The CDR3 loop reads CASSMVQGANYGYTF. The CDR3 DNA reads TGTGCCAGCAGCATGGTACAGGGGGCTAACTATGGCTACACCTTC.

The V call is TRBV27, the J call TRBJ1-1; D unclear. This CDR3 is 14 amino acids long. The V end was cut by 2 bases, the J end by 5 bases, with 12 bases between. From germline, CDR1 is MNHEY and CDR2 SMNVEV (reference sequence). CDR3 protein: CASSLGGIRTEAFF. Here the CDR3 DNA reads TGTGCCAGCAGTTTAGGAGGGATTCGGACTGAAGCTTTCTTT.

V is TRBV6-5 and J is TRBJ1-1; D is unresolved. The CDR3 has 15 residues. Between the trimmed V and J ends, which lost 0 bases and 4 bases, there was a span of 12 bases. CDR1 and CDR2 (germline): MNHEY, SVGAGI. The CDR3 DNA sequence: TGTGCCAGCAGTTACTCCCCGGCGCGGGCCACTGAAGCTTTCTTT. Translating it yields CASSYSPARATEAFF.

The chain is built from TRBV4-3 and TRBJ1-1; weak D call: TRBD1 (6 bases). V was trimmed by 0 bases and J by 2 bases, leaving 13 bases between them. The CDR3 loop spans 16 amino acids. Germline CDR1 LGHNA, CDR2 YSLEER. The CDR3 DNA reads as TGCGCCAGCAGCCAAGATCGGACAGCGTTTAACACTGAAGCTTTCTTT. Protein: CASSQDRTAFNTEAFF.

This rearrangement joins TRBV6-5 to TRBJ1-1, with D hard to call. The length of the CDR3 is 14 residues. CDR1 is MNHEY and CDR2 is SVGAGI in the germline V gene. Trimming took off 5 bases at V and 5 bases at J, with 15 bases between the two ends. CDR3 in amino acids: CASSPLPPGTEAFF. CDR3 in DNA: TGTGCCAGCAGTCCCCTTCCCCCGGGGACTGAAGCTTTCTTT.

This clone was detected once. In nucleotides, the CDR3 is TGTGCCAGCAGACGACGGGACAGAAGAAACACCATATATTTT. This sequence encodes CASRRRDRRNTIYF. The chain combines TRBV6-5 with TRBJ1-3; TRBD1 matches at 7 bases. Per the germline V gene, CDR1 is MNHEY and CDR2 is SVGAGI. The CDR3 spans 14 residues. With V trimmed by 6 bases and J by 5 bases, 7 bases remained unmatched.